The 20 T cell receptor beta chains given below trace back to one sample, sequenced in a study of metastatic and nonmetastatic thyroid tumors. Using MiXCR, TCRdb re-called clones from the PCR reads. Altogether over 25,000 clones are present, approximately 7.4% being singletons, with the ten largest covering 40% to 50%. Each patient came to thyroid surgery without any prior treatment (of any kind). Material: blood. These TCRs come from a female donor with papillary thyroid cancer or a benign thyroid nodule (not recorded which). Some clones in this sample may be carry-over from other donors' samples.

This clone was detected many times. The rearrangement joins TRBV2 to TRBJ2-7, with 8 bases identical to TRBD1. The germline CDR1 and CDR2 sequences are SNHLY and FYNNEI. This CDR3 region has 14 residues. Trimming took 7 bases from V and 0 from J; bases not matched to a gene: 5. DNA for the CDR3: TGTGCCAGCAAAGGACAGGGAATCTCCTACGAGCAGTACTTC. Its protein is CASKGQGISYEQYF.

This clone was seen ten or more times. The rearrangement links TRBV7-2 to TRBJ1-6, with D possibly matching TRBD1 (6 bases). The CDR3 spans 17 residues. In germline, CDR1 is SGHTA, CDR2 FQGNSA. V lost 1 base and J lost 6, with 16 bases in between. CDR3 region: CASSLGGGRESNSPLHF. The CDR3 DNA reads as TGTGCCAGCAGCTTAGGGGGGGGGCGCGAATCTAATTCACCCCTCCACTTT. The full variable domain, rest sourced from reference TRBV7-2 and TRBJ1-6, is GAGVSQSPSNKVTEKGKDVELRCDPISGHTALYWYRQSLGQGLEFLIYFQGNSAPDKSGLPSDRFSAERTGGSVSTLTIQRTQQEDSAVYLCASSLGGGRESNSPLHFGNGTRLTVT.

This clone was seen many times. V gene TRBV20-1 combines with J gene TRBJ1-2, with D perhaps matching TRBD1 (5 bases). Germline CDR1 DFQATT, CDR2 SNEGSKA (reference sequence). The CDR3 is 14 amino acids. V was trimmed by 5 bases and J by 4 bases, leaving 17 bases between them. In DNA, the CDR3 is TGCAGTGCTCCCGATGCCGGGGGAGGCTATGGCTACACCTTC. It translates to CSAPDAGGGYGYTF.

Comments on this clone: A read error is possible here, since a much larger clone lies one base away. V is TRBV6-1 and J is TRBJ1-4; 7 bases fit TRBD1. The CDR3 runs to 15 residues. V trimming: 6 bases; J trimming: 4 bases; junction bases outside the gene matches: 8. Germline V CDR1 and CDR2: MNHNS, SASEGT. The CDR3 here is CASSLLGQSNEKLFF. CDR3 DNA: TGTGCCAGCAGCTTGCTGGGACAGAGTAATGAAAAACTGTTTTTT.

This clone was seen many times. Other DNA sequences from this sample encode an identical CDR3 as well. V gene TRBV5-4 combines with J gene TRBJ1-1; D is perhaps TRBD1 (5 bases). V lost 2 bases, J lost 0 bases, and 14 bases lay in between. CDR1 is SGHNT and CDR2 is YYREEE in the germline V gene (reference sequence). The CDR3 sequence is 16 residues long. This chain's CDR3 is CASSFRGAGVNTEAFF. In nucleotides, the CDR3 is TGTGCCAGCAGCTTCCGAGGGGCCGGTGTGAACACTGAAGCTTTCTTT. Combining the CDR3 with reference TRBV5-4 and TRBJ1-1 gives the whole variable domain ETGVTQSPTHLIKTRGQQVTLRCSSQSGHNTVSWYQQALGQGPQFIFQYYREEENGRGNFPPRFSGLQFPNYSSELNVNALELDDSALYLCASSFRGAGVNTEAFFGQGTRLTVV.

This clone was picked up a small number of times. This clone may be a read error of a much larger clone one base away. V and J are TRBV29-1 and TRBJ2-1, with 7 bases fitting TRBD1. The CDR3 extends over 13 amino acids. The V gene's germline CDR1 is SQVTM and CDR2 ANQGSEA. The CDR3 loop reads CIVGSGGYNEQFF. The CDR3 coding sequence is TGCATCGTTGGTTCAGGGGGCTACAATGAGCAGTTCTTC.

A few counts support this clone. The rearrangement uses TRBV11-2 and TRBJ1-5; unclear D gene. V was shortened by 3 bases and J by 2 bases, with 5 bases between the two germline ends. The CDR3 runs 13 residues. CDR1 and CDR2 from the germline V gene are SGHAT and FQNNGV. The CDR3 sequence is CASSFGGNQPQHF. CDR3 sequence (DNA): TGTGCCAGCAGCTTCGGTGGCAATCAGCCCCAGCATTTT.

In regard to this clone: A read error may be the cause here, since a much bigger clone is one base away. The CDR3 carries no conserved terminal phenylalanine or tryptophan, so it likely arises from a read error. The chain recombines TRBV9 with TRBJ2-1; D remains ambiguous. This CDR3 has 13 amino acids. V lost 4 bases, J lost 5 bases, and 10 bases lay in between. Per the germline V gene, CDR1 is SGDLS and CDR2 is YYNGEE. The CDR3 DNA is TGTGCCAGCAGCCCTTGGACGGACAATGAGCAGTTCATC. Translation gives CASSPWTDNEQFI.

The chain has TRBV20-1 and TRBJ2-7; 14 nucleotides line up with TRBD2. Looked up from germline, CDR1 is DFQATT and CDR2 is SNEGSKA (reference sequence). The V segment lost 6 bases and the J segment 0 bases; nucleotides outside the gene matches: 13. The CDR3 has 18 residues. CDR3 sequence: CSATPGLAGARSSYEQYF. The DNA of the CDR3 is TGCAGTGCGACCCCGGGACTAGCGGGAGCCAGGAGCTCCTACGAGCAGTACTTC.

This clone was seen repeatedly, ten times or more. The chain is built from TRBV9 and TRBJ2-7; 7 nucleotides agree with TRBD1. The V gene end was trimmed by 5 bases and the J gene end by 5 bases; junction bases not matched to a gene: 10. Germline CDR1 reads SGDLS; CDR2 reads YYNGEE. CDR3 length: 14 amino acids. The DNA for the CDR3 is TGTGCCAGCAGGGCCCCAGGGGGAGCGGACGAGCAGTACTTC. As protein: CASRAPGGADEQYF.

The table lists this clone with a few counts. A read error may be the cause here, since a much bigger clone is one base away. The same CDR3 can be traced to other DNA sequences in this sample. This rearrangement joins TRBV10-3 to TRBJ2-1, with 7 bases fitting TRBD1. CDR1 is ENHRY and CDR2 is SYGVKD in the germline V gene. This CDR3 has 13 amino acids. CDR3 sequence reads: CAIKEQGNNEQFF. CDR3 DNA sequence: TGTGCCATCAAAGAACAGGGGAACAATGAGCAGTTTTTC.

This clone appeared many times. Other DNA sequences within the sample encode an identical CDR3. The chain employs TRBV3-1 and TRBJ2-1, with 8 bases matching TRBD1. The CDR3 runs 14 residues. The V segment lost 4 bases and the J segment 9 bases; nucleotides outside the gene matches: 8. CDR1 and CDR2 from the germline V gene are LGHDT and YNNKEL (reference sequence). The CDR3: CASSLRGQAGEQFF. The DNA for the CDR3 is TGTGCCAGCAGCCTTCGGGGACAGGCTGGTGAGCAGTTCTTC.

This clone came up a few times. This may stem from a read error, because a much larger clone lies one nucleotide away. In the same sample, other DNA sequences code for this CDR3. This chain uses TRBV29-1 with TRBJ1-1; TRBD1 matches at 8 bases. Germline assignment: CDR1 SQVTM and CDR2 ANQGSEA. The CDR3 has 12 amino acids. CDR3 bases: TGCACTGCCGGACAGGGAAACACTGAAGCTTTCTTT. Translating gives CTAGQGNTEAFF.

This clone was recorded at least ten times. This rearrangement joins TRBV7-9 to TRBJ1-6; D remains ambiguous. Germline assignment: CDR1 SEHNR and CDR2 FQNEAQ (reference sequence). Trimming left V 1 base short and J 12 bases short, with 10 bases between. The CDR3 is 13 amino acids. The DNA for the CDR3 is TGTGCCAGCAGCTTAGATGCGGCCAGACCCCTCCACTTT. Translating gives CASSLDAARPLHF.

There are many counts of this clone. The rearrangement uses TRBV3-1 and TRBJ2-5, with D possibly being TRBD2 (6 bases). The CDR3 has 15 residues. The V end was cut by 4 bases, the J end by 4 bases, with 16 bases between. Looked up from germline, CDR1 is LGHDT and CDR2 is YNNKEL (reference sequence). CDR3 nucleotides: TGTGCCAGCAGCCCGACGGGGACTCCAGGAGAGACCCAGTACTTC. Its translation: CASSPTGTPGETQYF.

This clone was seen at least ten times. This chain's CDR3 is CASSLSGYSGANVLTF. Written as DNA, the CDR3 is TGTGCCAGCAGTTTGTCAGGGTACTCTGGGGCCAACGTCCTGACTTTC. The J gene is TRBJ2-6, the V gene TRBV27; tentatively, D is TRBD1 (5 bases). The CDR3 is 16 residues long. The germline V gene has CDR1 MNHEY and CDR2 SMNVEV (reference sequence). Trimming cost V 3 bases and J 0 bases, with 9 bases left between them.

This clone was detected ten times or more. The same CDR3 arises from other DNA sequences in this sample as well. This chain connects TRBV5-1 to TRBJ1-1; D gene ambiguous. This CDR3 comprises 16 residues. V lost 5 bases and J lost 5, with 22 bases in between. Germline V gene data show CDR1 as SGHRS and CDR2 as YFSETQ. In DNA form, the CDR3 reads TGCGCCAGCAGTAGAGGGCAGCTCCTTACTTCGACTGAAGCTTTCTTT. It is translated as CASSRGQLLTSTEAFF.

A note on this clone: Given a much more abundant clone one base away, this may be a read error. The J gene is TRBJ1-2, the V gene TRBV20-1, with D perhaps matching TRBD1 (6 bases). Germline CDR1 reads DFQATT; CDR2 reads SNEGSKA (reference sequence). Deletions cut 6 bases from V and 8 bases from J, with 19 bases between. The CDR3 is made up of 13 amino acids. This CDR3 is CSASGTRSVGYTF. The CDR3 DNA sequence: TGCAGTGCATCCGGGACACGGAGCGTAGGCTACACCTTC.

This clone was picked up many times. The rearrangement joins TRBV3-1 to TRBJ1-1, with 9 nucleotides matching TRBD1. Per germline, CDR1 LGHDT and CDR2 YNNKEL (reference sequence). Germline trimming cut 4 bases from V and 11 bases from J; bases unmatched to any gene: 8. CDR3 size: 13 residues. CDR3 coding DNA: TGTGCCAGCAGCCCGGCCGGGACAGGGATTGCTTTCTTT. It codes for CASSPAGTGIAFF.

This clone was counted a few times. The chain combines TRBV10-3 with TRBJ2-5, with 9 bases that match TRBD2. In germline, CDR1 is ENHRY, CDR2 SYGVKD. V trimming: 3 bases; J trimming: 2 bases; junction bases outside the gene matches: 4. This CDR3 is 15 amino acids long. CDR3 sequence: CAISDGAGGQETQYF. The CDR3 bases are TGTGCCATCAGTGACGGAGCGGGGGGTCAAGAGACCCAGTACTTC.